The 21 T cell receptor beta chains in this list originate from one sample, sequenced in a study of blood T cells in healthy people across ages. With a J-beta primer mix and a sample-barcoded 5' primer, a second PCR ran about 6 to 11 cycles. From the 5' RACE reads, TCRdb called clonotypes with MiXCR, one entry per CDR3 protein. The sample lists approximately 1.5 million distinct CDR3 sequences, about 35% occurring once. The sample consisted of blood. These receptors came from a woman in her twenties or thirties in good health.

The sample holds a few counts of this clonotype. The genes are TRBV5-6 and TRBJ2-2; D ambiguous. There are 13 residues in the CDR3. CDR1 is SGHDT, CDR2 YYEEEE, per germline. Between the trimmed V and J ends, which lost 1 base and 7 bases, there was a span of 8 bases. CDR3 amino acids: CASSLYGDGELFF. The CDR3 nucleotides are TGTGCCAGCAGCTTGTATGGAGACGGGGAGCTGTTTTTT.

The table lists this clonotype with a few counts. The chain carries TRBV5-1 and TRBJ2-5; D is uncertain. This CDR3 region has 17 residues. With 0 bases removed from V and 1 base from J, the gap between germline ends came to 16 bases. Germline values: CDR1 SGHRS, CDR2 YFSETQ. The CDR3 loop reads CASSLEVKGLSQETQYF. As DNA, the CDR3 is TGCGCCAGCAGCTTGGAGGTCAAAGGGCTCTCCCAAGAGACCCAGTACTTC.

The table lists this clonotype with a count of one. V is TRBV20-1 and J is TRBJ2-3, with 10 bases that match TRBD2. This CDR3 has 14 residues. V shed 7 bases and J 2 bases; nucleotides not matched to a gene: 6. The germline V gene encodes CDR1 DFQATT and CDR2 SNEGSKA (reference sequence). The chain's CDR3 is CSGSLAGVTDTQYF. Here the CDR3 DNA reads TGCAGTGGTTCCCTAGCGGGAGTCACAGATACGCAGTATTTT.

Comments on this clonotype: A much larger clonotype is one base distant, so this may be a read error. CDR3 nucleotides: TGTGCCAGCACGACTAGCGGGAGCACAGATACGCAGTATTTT. Protein product: CASTTSGSTDTQYF. The rearrangement joins TRBV2 to TRBJ2-3; 10 bases are shared with TRBD2. The V gene end was trimmed by 7 bases and the J gene end by 0 bases; junction bases not matched to a gene: 1. From germline, CDR1 is SNHLY and CDR2 FYNNEI. The CDR3 contains 14 residues. Full variable domain (rest looked up from reference TRBV2 and TRBJ2-3): EPEVTQTPSHQVTQMGQEVILRCVPISNHLYFYWYRQILGQKVEFLVSFYNNEISEKSEIFDDQFSVERPDGSNFTLKIRSTKLEDSAMYFCASTTSGSTDTQYFGPGTRLTVL.

The chain uses TRBV5-1 and TRBJ2-3, with D perhaps TRBD1 (6 bases). V gave up 5 bases and J gave up 4 bases, with 14 bases separating them. There are 14 residues in the CDR3. Germline-derived CDR1 and CDR2 are SGHRS and YFSETQ. The CDR3 reads CASRYTGKADTQYF. The DNA of the CDR3 is TGCGCCAGCAGGTATACAGGGAAAGCAGATACGCAGTATTTT.

This rearrangement joins TRBV7-3 to TRBJ1-6, with D possibly being TRBD1 (5 bases). V was cut by 5 bases and J by 7 bases, with 12 bases left in between. CDR3 length: 14 amino acids. Germline lookup yields CDR1 SGHTA and CDR2 FQGTGA. CDR3 residues: CASSPGRRNSPLHF. CDR3 nucleotides: TGTGCCAGCAGCCCGGGACGCCGGAATTCACCCCTCCACTTT.

This sequence joins TRBV6-1 and TRBJ2-2; D gene unclear. Germline V gene sequence: CDR1 MNHNS, CDR2 SASEGT. The V end was cut by 2 bases, the J end by 1 base, with 5 bases between. This CDR3 contains 14 residues. CDR3 region: CASSEFWNTGELFF. Written as DNA, the CDR3 is TGTGCCAGCAGTGAATTTTGGAACACCGGGGAGCTGTTTTTT.

The J gene is TRBJ2-7, the V gene TRBV4-1; maybe TRBD1 (6 bases). The CDR3 has 17 amino acids. V was clipped by 3 bases and J by 2 bases, with 20 bases between them. Per the germline V gene, CDR1 is MGHRA and CDR2 is YSYEKL. CDR3 protein: CASSQHPLGTPTYEQYF. The CDR3 DNA follows: TGCGCCAGCAGCCAGCACCCCCTCGGGACACCCACCTACGAGCAGTACTTC.

CDR3 sequence (DNA): TGTGCCAGCAGACAGAGTCAGGTCGGCAATCAGCCCCAGCATTTT. Its protein is CASRQSQVGNQPQHF. The genes are TRBV27 and TRBJ1-5; no reliable D call. This CDR3 comprises 15 residues. Germline V gene data show CDR1 as MNHEY and CDR2 as SMNVEV (reference sequence). V lost 6 bases and J 2 bases, leaving 14 bases between the germline ends.

The J gene is TRBJ2-1, the V gene TRBV4-1, with TRBD2 identical over 10 bases. The germline V gene encodes CDR1 MGHRA and CDR2 YSYEKL. Unmatched junction bases numbered 6, after V lost 0 bases and J lost 4 bases. The CDR3 covers 17 residues. In DNA, the CDR3 is TGCGCCAGCAGCCAAGAGAATAGCGGGGGGCGGTACAATGAGCAGTTCTTC. Residues: CASSQENSGGRYNEQFF.

Only a few counts were recorded for this clonotype. The V call is TRBV20-1, the J call TRBJ2-2; 12 nucleotides match TRBD2. Unmatched junction bases numbered 4, after V lost 3 bases and J lost 8 bases. The V gene's germline CDR1 is DFQATT and CDR2 SNEGSKA (reference sequence). There are 14 residues in the CDR3. The CDR3 spells CSARLAGGLGELFF. In DNA, the CDR3 is TGCAGTGCTAGGCTAGCGGGAGGGCTGGGGGAGCTGTTTTTT.

V usage is TRBV3-1 and J usage is TRBJ1-6; tentatively, D is TRBD1 (6 bases). Germline V gene data show CDR1 as LGHDT and CDR2 as YNNKEL (reference sequence). This CDR3 region has 14 residues. Trimming cost V 6 bases and J 5 bases, with 11 bases left between them. CDR3 in DNA: TGTGCCAGCAGGCTGGACAGTGATAATTCACCCCTCCACTTT. Its translation is CASRLDSDNSPLHF.

The CDR3 sequence: CASSHHSLGTSSTDTQYF. The CDR3 nucleotides are TGTGCCAGCAGCCACCATTCTCTGGGAACTAGCAGCACAGATACGCAGTATTTT. This rearrangement joins TRBV3-1 to TRBJ2-3; TRBD2 is a possible D gene (6 bases). Germline CDR1 LGHDT, CDR2 YNNKEL (reference sequence). The CDR3 has 18 amino acids. V dropped 3 bases and J dropped 0 bases, with 19 bases sitting between them.

A remark on this clonotype: A much larger clone differs by one base, so this may be a read error. The chain employs TRBV27 and TRBJ1-1, with D maybe TRBD1 (6 bases). Germline CDR1 reads MNHEY; CDR2 reads SMNVEV (reference sequence). The length of the CDR3 is 13 residues. Trimming took off 6 bases at V and 4 bases at J, with 12 bases between the two ends. The CDR3 DNA follows: TGTGCCAGCAGGGGGATAGGGGGCACTGAAGCTTTCTTT. Translated, it gives CASRGIGGTEAFF.

The V call is TRBV4-1, the J call TRBJ2-7; the D gene could be TRBD1 or TRBD2 (6 bases each). The ends were cut back, 0 bases at V and 1 base at J, with 13 bases in the middle. Germline V gene data show CDR1 as MGHRA and CDR2 as YSYEKL. The CDR3 contains 16 residues. The CDR3 DNA sequence: TGCGCCAGCAGCCAAGATGGAGGAGGGGGTTCCTACGAGCAGTACTTC. This gives the protein CASSQDGGGGSYEQYF.

This clonotype was picked up a small number of times. V is TRBV5-1 and J is TRBJ1-1; a possible D gene is TRBD1 (5 bases). Germline V CDR1 and CDR2: SGHRS, YFSETQ. V was trimmed by 4 bases and J by 6 bases, leaving 22 bases between them. The CDR3 is made up of 16 amino acids. CDR3 coding DNA: TGCGCCAGCAGCCCCCCGCAGGGATTGAGCGGAGCTGAAGCTTTCTTT. It is translated as CASSPPQGLSGAEAFF.

The V call is TRBV20-1, the J call TRBJ2-3, with D perhaps TRBD1 (6 bases). Germline V gene lookup returns CDR1 DFQATT and CDR2 SNEGSKA (reference sequence). CDR3 length: 14 residues. With 4 bases removed from V and 4 bases from J, the gap between germline ends came to 15 bases. The DNA of the CDR3 is TGCAGTGCTAACCAGGCAGAGGGGGCAGATACGCAGTATTTT. Amino acid sequence: CSANQAEGADTQYF.

The genes are TRBV6-2 or TRBV6-3 and TRBJ2-7; 7 bases match TRBD2. Trimming cost V 8 bases and J 3 bases; bases outside gene matches: 7. The CDR3 totals 13 residues. The germline V gene encodes CDR1 MNHEY and CDR2 SVGEGT. In nucleotides, the CDR3 is TGTGCCAGCCGGCGCCTAGCGGACTACGAGCAGTACTTC. It translates to CASRRLADYEQYF.

This clonotype has only a few counts. The gene calls are TRBV7-9 and TRBJ2-3; D perhaps matches TRBD2 (5 bases). The CDR3 totals 14 residues. The V gene's germline CDR1 is SEHNR and CDR2 FQNEAQ (reference sequence). V shed 3 bases and J shed 5 bases, with 12 bases lying between them. In DNA, the CDR3 is TGTGCCAGCAGCTTTTCCTCCGCGGGAGATACGCAGTATTTT. Its protein is CASSFSSAGDTQYF.

The chain combines TRBV20-1 with TRBJ2-4; D is perhaps TRBD1 (5 bases). V was shortened by 5 bases and J by 0 bases, with 11 bases between the two germline ends. CDR1 is DFQATT, CDR2 SNEGSKA, per germline (reference sequence). The CDR3 contains 14 residues. CDR3 sequence (DNA): TGCAGTGCTTCAATCAGGGTAGCCAAAAACATTCAGTACTTC. Its translation is CSASIRVAKNIQYF.

About this clonotype: Given a much more abundant clone one base away, this may be a read error. The chain recombines TRBV7-2 with TRBJ2-3; the D is unclear. CDR1 SGHTA and CDR2 FQGNSA come from the germline V gene. The CDR3 runs 16 residues. Trimming took 0 bases from V and 2 from J, leaving 12 bases between them. This CDR3 reads CASSLAAGVHTDTQYF. The CDR3, as DNA: TGTGCCAGCAGCTTAGCGGCCGGAGTCCACACAGATACGCAGTATTTT.